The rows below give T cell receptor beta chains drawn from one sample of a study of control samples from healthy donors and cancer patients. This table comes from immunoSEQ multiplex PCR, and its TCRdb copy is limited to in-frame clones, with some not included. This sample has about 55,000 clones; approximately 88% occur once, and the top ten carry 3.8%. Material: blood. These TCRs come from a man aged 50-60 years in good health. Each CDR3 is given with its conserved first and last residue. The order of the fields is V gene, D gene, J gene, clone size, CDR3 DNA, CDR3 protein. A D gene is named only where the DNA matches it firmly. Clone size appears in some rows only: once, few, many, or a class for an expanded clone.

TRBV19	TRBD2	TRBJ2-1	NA	TGTGCCAGTAGTATCGGACTAGCGGGAGGTAATGAGCAGTTCTTC	CASSIGLAGGNEQFF
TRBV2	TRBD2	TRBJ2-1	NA	TGTGCCAGCAGCCCCCGGGGGGTGAGAAATGAGCAGTTCTTC	CASSPRGVRNEQFF
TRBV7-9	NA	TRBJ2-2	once	TGTGCCAGCAGCTTTGGGCGGGAGGAGCTGTTTTTT	CASSFGREELFF
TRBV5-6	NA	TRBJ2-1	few	TGTGCCAGCAGCTTGGCGGGCTCCTACAATGAGCAGTTCTTC	CASSLAGSYNEQFF
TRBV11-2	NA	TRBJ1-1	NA	TGTGCCAGCAGCTTAGATCAAGTGAACACTGAAGCTTTCTTT	CASSLDQVNTEAFF
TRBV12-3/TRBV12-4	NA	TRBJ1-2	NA	TGTGCCAGCAGGGACAGCCGGGGCTATGGCTACACCTTC	CASRDSRGYGYTF
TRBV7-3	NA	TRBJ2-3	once	TGTGCCAGCAGCTTAGAGGGATACACAGATACGCAGTATTTT	CASSLEGYTDTQYF
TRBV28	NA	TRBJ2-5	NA	TGTGCCAGCAGTTTGGGTTCCGGGGTGGAGGGGGAGGCTTATCAAGAGACCCAGTACTTC	CASSLGSGVEGEAYQETQYF
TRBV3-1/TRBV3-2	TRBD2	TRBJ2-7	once	TGTGCCAGCAGCCTAGCGGGAGTGGCCTACGAGCAGTACTTC	CASSLAGVAYEQYF
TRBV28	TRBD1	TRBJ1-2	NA	TGTGCCAGCAGTCCCGGGACAGGAGTCTATGGCTACACCTTC	CASSPGTGVYGYTF
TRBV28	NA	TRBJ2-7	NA	TGTGCCAGCAGATCTGGGGCTACCTACGAGCAGTACTTC	CASRSGATYEQYF
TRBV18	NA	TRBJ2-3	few	TGTGCCAGCTCACCACGGGGAGATACGCAGTATTTT	CASSPRGDTQYF
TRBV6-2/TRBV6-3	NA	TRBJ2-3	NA	TGTGCCAGCAGCTACTTGGCTCTTAGCACAGATACGCAGTATTTT	CASSYLALSTDTQYF
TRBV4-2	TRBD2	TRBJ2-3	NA	TGTGCCAGCAGCCAAGATTGGGCACCGGGACTAGCGGGAGGCTCGGAAGATACGCAGTATTTT	CASSQDWAPGLAGGSEDTQYF
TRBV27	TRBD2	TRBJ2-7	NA	TGTGCCAGCAGTTTATACGCTAGCGGGGAGGAGCAGTACTTC	CASSLYASGEEQYF
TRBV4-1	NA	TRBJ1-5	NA	TGCGCCAGCAGCCGAGAAAGACAGGCCAATCAGCCCCAGCATTTT	CASSRERQANQPQHF
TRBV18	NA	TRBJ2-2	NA	TGTGCCAGCTCACCAAACCAGGAGTTGAACACCGGGGAGCTGTTTTTT	CASSPNQELNTGELFF
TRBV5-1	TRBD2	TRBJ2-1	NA	TGCGCCAGCAGCTTGTCCGGGACTAGCACCGATGAGCAGTTCTTC	CASSLSGTSTDEQFF